The 5 T cell receptor beta chains given below trace back to one sample, sequenced in a study of tumor-infiltrating lymphocytes in primary liver carcinoma. Researchers generated TCR beta cDNA from approximately 500 ng of total RNA, relying on a constant-region primer. TCR beta libraries came from three nested multiplex PCR rounds using slightly modified ARM-PCR. A C-beta reverse primer was combined with TRBV1-TRBV30 forward primers in the first two PCR rounds, and each round had approximately 9 cycles. TCRdb analysed the multiplex PCR reads with MiXCR anew, one entry per CDR3 protein. The sample lists roughly 120,000 distinct CDR3 sequences, roughly three fifths occurring once. It was from roughly 20-30 mg of unsorted bulk tissue that RNA and DNA were co-extracted. Input material: liver tumor tissue from sampling region 3. Subset of the sample: tumor region T3, left-lateral pole. All receptors come from a woman aged 55-69 years with primary liver carcinoma and hepatitis B virus infection.

About this clonotype: A much larger clone lies a single base off, so this may be a read error. The CDR3 loop is CARGLGLGALFPEAFF. The DNA for the CDR3 is TGTGCTAGAGGCCTTGGATTGGGCGCATTATTCCCTGAAGCTTTCTTT. The chain is built from TRBV12-5 and TRBJ1-1; no reliable D call. There are 16 residues in the CDR3. Germline CDR1 is LGHNT and CDR2 is FRNRAP. V was pared by 9 bases and J by 6 bases, with 26 bases between.

This clonotype was recorded at least ten times. This chain uses TRBV29-1 with TRBJ1-1; TRBD1 might be the D (6 bases). Germline V lookup: CDR1 SQVTM, CDR2 ANQGSEA. V was trimmed by 4 bases and J by 6 bases, leaving 9 bases between them. This CDR3 comprises 11 residues. Here the CDR3 reads CSVGGGSEAFF. The CDR3 nucleotides read TGCAGCGTTGGAGGGGGTTCTGAAGCTTTCTTT.

The sample holds many counts of this clonotype. The V gene is TRBV10-2, the J gene TRBJ2-3, with a tentative D call TRBD2 (5 bases). The V gene's germline CDR1 is WSHSY and CDR2 SAAADI. V was pared by 6 bases and J by 2 bases, with 15 bases between. There are 15 residues in the CDR3. The chain's CDR3 is CASRERRGLTDTQYF. The CDR3 nucleotides read TGCGCCAGCAGGGAACGGCGCGGACTCACAGATACGCAGTATTTT.

As regards this clonotype: Likely a read error: the CDR3 ends without its conserved phenylalanine or tryptophan. This chain joins TRBV11-2 and TRBJ2-6, with 8 bases aligning to TRBD1. Germline CDR1 SGHAT, CDR2 FQNNGV. This CDR3 spans 19 amino acids. The CDR3 bases are TGTGCTAGCAGCTTAGGGGACAGGCCCGTTAGCTCTGGGGTCAACGTCCTGACTCTC. This translates into CASSLGDRPVSSGVNVLTL.

This sequence joins TRBV6-6 and TRBJ2-7; D possibly matches TRBD1 or TRBD2 (5 bases each). Germline-derived CDR1 and CDR2 are MNHNY and SVGAGI (reference sequence). The V end was cut by 8 bases, the J end by 0 bases, with 20 bases between. The CDR3 loop spans 16 amino acids. The DNA for the CDR3 is TGTGCCAGCGGCTACTCGGGGCAGAGGAGCTCCTACGAGCAGTACTTC. Translation gives CASGYSGQRSSYEQYF.